This T cell receptor (beta chain) stems from a study of T-cell reconstitution after alpha-beta-depleted transplantation in children. TCRbeta library construction was performed incorporating unique molecular identifiers. TCRdb reprocessed the PCR reads via MiXCR and lists one record per CDR3 protein. The data hold over 550,000 distinct CDR3 sequences, with over 9.5% observed a single time. J lost 2 bases, V lost 4 bases, and 11 bases had no gene match. The CDR3 is 16 amino acids. Germline CDR1 reads SGHTA; CDR2 reads FQGNSA. In its sample, this clonotype was seen many times. The specimen was PBMCs from the stem cell graft donor, collected from the stem cell graft. This TCR was sampled from a human donor who donated a stem cell graft to a child with acute myeloid leukemia. This chain uses TRBV7-2 with TRBJ2-7; 7 bases line up with TRBD1. Here the CDR3 reads CASSSSGGTAAYEQYF. The CDR3 DNA reads TGTGCCAGCAGCTCGTCCGGTGGGACAGCTGCCTACGAGCAGTACTTC.